These 22 T cell receptor beta chains were sequenced from one sample in a study of Ad26.COV2.S vaccination and SARS-CoV-2 variants. TCRdb's table, derived via immunoSEQ multiplex PCR, lists solely in-frame clones and lacks some. The sample shows some 390,000 clones, more than 85% of them seen only once. The treatment: roughly 20 received Ad26.COV2.S at low or high dose, single or two shots; 5 received placebo; per-sample allocation not given. Sampling happened 63 days after the first vaccine or placebo injection. This specimen was peripheral blood, taken in a trial of Ad26.COV2.S vaccine versus placebo. These receptors were taken from a person aged 18-60 years who received the Ad26.COV2.S COVID-19 vaccine or a placebo.

The rearrangement links TRBV5-5 to TRBJ2-1; D perhaps matches TRBD2 (6 bases). V gave up 4 bases and J gave up 5 bases, with 16 bases separating them. CDR1 and CDR2 from the germline V gene are SGHKS and YYEKEE (reference sequence). This CDR3 has 15 amino acids. The CDR3 here is CASSRPGTSHNEQFF. DNA of the CDR3: TGTGCCAGCAGCAGGCCCGGGACTTCACACAATGAGCAGTTCTTC.

The chain joins TRBV5-8 to TRBJ2-7, with 12 bases fitting TRBD2. CDR3 length: 17 residues. Trimming took 3 bases from V and 4 from J; bases not matched to a gene: 11. Germline assignment: CDR1 SGHTS and CDR2 YDEGEE. This chain's CDR3 is CASSSYLAGGLEYEQYF. Here the CDR3 DNA reads TGTGCCAGCAGCTCCTACCTAGCGGGGGGGCTTGAGTACGAGCAGTACTTC.

This clone was seen a single time. The genes are TRBV5-1 and TRBJ2-3, with D perhaps TRBD1 (6 bases). CDR1 and CDR2 from the germline V gene are SGHRS and YFSETQ. The CDR3 is made up of 14 amino acids. The germline V and J ends were trimmed by 2 bases and 3 bases, with 10 bases remaining between them. The CDR3 DNA reads as TGCGCCAGCAGCTTAGGGGGATGGACAGATACGCAGTATTTT. Translated: CASSLGGWTDTQYF.

V is TRBV3-1 (or the pseudogene TRBV3-2) and J is TRBJ2-5; D is perhaps TRBD2 (5 bases). The CDR3 is made up of 18 amino acids. Germline loops: CDR1 LGHDT, CDR2 YNNKEL (reference sequence). V lost 2 bases and J 1 base, leaving 20 bases between the germline ends. CDR3 protein: CASSQHERRSGPQETQYF. In DNA form, the CDR3 reads TGTGCCAGCAGCCAACACGAGAGGAGGAGCGGTCCCCAAGAGACCCAGTACTTC.

The CDR3 DNA sequence: TGTGCCAGCATTCGGGATAGCAATCAGCCCCAGCATTTT. This gives the protein CASIRDSNQPQHF. The V gene is TRBV28, the J gene TRBJ1-5, with D hard to call. The germline V gene has CDR1 MDHEN and CDR2 SYDVKM. The CDR3 has 13 residues. V dropped 7 bases and J dropped 0 bases, with 7 bases sitting between them.

The rearrangement links TRBV2 to TRBJ1-6; D possibly corresponds to TRBD1 (6 bases). The V end was cut by 6 bases, the J end by 9 bases, with 24 bases between. The CDR3 has 17 residues. Germline assignment: CDR1 SNHLY and CDR2 FYNNEI. CDR3 sequence reads: CASREITGTLAASPLHF. In nucleotides, the CDR3 is TGTGCCAGCAGAGAAATTACAGGGACTCTCGCCGCTTCACCCCTCCACTTT. The whole variable domain, remainder taken from reference TRBV2 and TRBJ1-6, is EPEVTQTPSHQVTQMGQEVILRCVPISNHLYFYWYRQILGQKVEFLVSFYNNEISEKSEIFDDQFSVERPDGSNFTLKIRSTKLEDSAMYFCASREITGTLAASPLHFGNGTRLTVT.

This clone was counted a single time. The chain couples TRBV4-1 to TRBJ2-7; no firm D call. CDR1 is MGHRA and CDR2 is YSYEKL in the germline V gene. This CDR3 is built from 14 residues. The V gene lost 0 bases and the J gene lost 4 bases, with 10 bases spanning the gap. CDR3: CASSQESGIYEQYF. The DNA of the CDR3 is TGCGCCAGCAGCCAAGAGTCAGGCATTTACGAGCAGTACTTC.

The rearrangement links TRBV27 to TRBJ1-3; the D gene is possibly TRBD1 (6 bases). The CDR3 loop spans 14 amino acids. Germline CDR1 and CDR2: MNHEY and SMNVEV (reference sequence). V dropped 6 bases and J dropped 0 bases, with 9 bases sitting between them. CDR3 sequence: CASRPGVSGNTIYF. The CDR3 DNA sequence: TGTGCCAGCAGGCCAGGGGTCTCTGGAAACACCATATATTTT.

In this sample, this clone turned up once. This chain joins TRBV7-6 and TRBJ1-3, with D perhaps matching TRBD1 (6 bases). The germline V and J ends were trimmed by 2 bases and 1 base, with 9 bases remaining between them. Germline V gene data show CDR1 as SGHVS and CDR2 as FNYEAQ. The CDR3 sequence is 15 residues long. In DNA, the CDR3 is TGTGCCAGCAGCTTAAACAGGGAATCTGGAAACACCATATATTTT. This translates into CASSLNRESGNTIYF.

The CDR3 coding sequence is TGTGCCAGCAGCTTGGGACAGGACTTTCGGGAGCAGTACTTC. Translating it yields CASSLGQDFREQYF. The chain is built from TRBV5-4 and TRBJ2-7; D might be TRBD1 (6 bases). The CDR3 runs to 14 residues. V lost 0 bases and J 7 bases, leaving 14 bases between the germline ends. CDR1 and CDR2 from the germline V gene are SGHNT and YYREEE (reference sequence).

The CDR3 reads CASSQPRDRRSGANVLTF. DNA of the CDR3: TGTGCCAGCAGCCAACCCCGGGACAGACGCTCTGGGGCCAACGTCCTGACTTTC. This chain connects TRBV3-1 (or the pseudogene TRBV3-2) to TRBJ2-6, with TRBD1 matching over 7 bases. V trimming: 2 bases; J trimming: 0 bases; junction bases outside the gene matches: 7. The CDR3 consists of 18 residues. In germline, CDR1 is LGHDT, CDR2 YNNKEL (reference sequence).

This rearrangement joins TRBV7-9 to TRBJ2-3, with 8 bases aligning to TRBD2. CDR1 is SEHNR, CDR2 FQNEAQ, per germline (reference sequence). The CDR3 has 15 residues. The V segment lost 3 bases and the J segment 4 bases; nucleotides outside the gene matches: 6. The CDR3: CASSFQAGEADTQYF. The CDR3 nucleotides are TGTGCCAGCAGCTTTCAAGCGGGGGAGGCAGATACGCAGTATTTT.

The chain couples TRBV7-9 to TRBJ1-3; 7 nucleotides match TRBD1. The germline V gene encodes CDR1 SEHNR and CDR2 FQNEAQ (reference sequence). Trimming at V came to 2 bases and at J to 4 bases, leaving 2 bases not matched to a gene. This CDR3 comprises 14 residues. CDR3 amino acids: CASSLQGGGNTIYF. The CDR3 DNA reads TGTGCCAGCAGCTTACAAGGGGGCGGAAACACCATATATTTT.

The chain joins TRBV10-2 to TRBJ2-1; D possibly corresponds to TRBD2 (6 bases). The length of the CDR3 is 14 residues. Trimming removed 10 bases at V and 5 bases at J, with 18 bases between. Per germline, CDR1 WSHSY and CDR2 SAAADI. The CDR3 DNA sequence: TGCGCCACCATACCGGGACTCATAAACAATGAGCAGTTCTTC. Its protein product is CATIPGLINNEQFF.

The chain couples TRBV7-8 to TRBJ2-7, with TRBD1 as a possible D gene (6 bases). The CDR3 has 14 residues. Germline CDR1 and CDR2: SGHVS and FQNEAQ. V was cut by 3 bases and J by 4 bases, with 13 bases left in between. The CDR3 region is CASSFGTTRYEQYF. CDR3 sequence (DNA): TGTGCCAGCAGCTTTGGGACAACACGATACGAGCAGTACTTC.

The J gene is TRBJ1-5, the V gene TRBV5-5; maybe TRBD1 (6 bases). This CDR3 comprises 16 residues. V lost 3 bases and J lost 1, with 14 bases in between. CDR1 and CDR2 (germline): SGHKS, YYEKEE (reference sequence). DNA for the CDR3: TGTGCCAGCAGCTACTTACAAGGGGGAAGCAATCAGCCCCAGCATTTT. Amino acid sequence: CASSYLQGGSNQPQHF.

V and J are TRBV5-1 and TRBJ2-1; TRBD1 matches at 7 bases. V was pared by 4 bases and J by 5 bases, with 3 bases of the junction left unmatched. Germline V gene lookup returns CDR1 SGHRS and CDR2 YFSETQ. This CDR3 spans 13 amino acids. The CDR3 reads CASSAGTDNEQFF. The CDR3 bases are TGCGCCAGCAGCGCTGGGACAGACAATGAGCAGTTCTTC.

This sequence joins TRBV6-5 and TRBJ2-7, with 10 nucleotides matching TRBD1. CDR1 is MNHEY and CDR2 is SVGAGI in the germline V gene. The CDR3 extends over 13 amino acids. The V segment lost 8 bases and the J segment 4 bases; nucleotides outside the gene matches: 5. CDR3 nucleotides: TGTGCCAGCTATAGGACAGGGGGGTACGAGCAGTACTTC. Its translation: CASYRTGGYEQYF.

The chain combines TRBV6-4 with TRBJ1-1, with D unresolved. V lost 4 bases, J lost 0 bases, and 6 bases lay in between. There are 13 residues in the CDR3. The germline CDR1 and CDR2 sequences are MRHNA and SNTAGT. In DNA form, the CDR3 reads TGTGCCAGCAGTGTAGGAATGAACACTGAAGCTTTCTTT. Amino acids: CASSVGMNTEAFF.

V gene TRBV7-2 combines with J gene TRBJ2-5; D gene uncertain. In germline, CDR1 is SGHTA, CDR2 FQGNSA. The CDR3 loop spans 13 amino acids. V lost 1 base and J lost 5, with 8 bases in between. The CDR3 sequence: CASSLGPMETQYF. The CDR3 nucleotides read TGTGCCAGCAGCTTAGGTCCGATGGAGACCCAGTACTTC.

The chain is built from TRBV24-1 and TRBJ2-5; D possibly corresponds to TRBD1 (5 bases). This CDR3 spans 14 amino acids. V lost 3 bases to trimming and J lost 2 bases, with 9 bases between them. CDR1 KGHDR and CDR2 SFDVKD come from the germline V gene. CDR3 sequence reads: CATSDGAVQETQYF. CDR3 bases: TGTGCCACCAGTGATGGGGCAGTACAAGAGACCCAGTACTTC.

The chain couples TRBV12-3 or TRBV12-4 to TRBJ2-1; D unresolved. Trimming shortened V by 6 bases and J by 7 bases, and 7 bases separated the two germline ends. This CDR3 is 11 amino acids long. CDR3 bases: TGTGCCAGCAGCCCGGGTAATGAGCAGTTCTTC. Its translation is CASSPGNEQFF.